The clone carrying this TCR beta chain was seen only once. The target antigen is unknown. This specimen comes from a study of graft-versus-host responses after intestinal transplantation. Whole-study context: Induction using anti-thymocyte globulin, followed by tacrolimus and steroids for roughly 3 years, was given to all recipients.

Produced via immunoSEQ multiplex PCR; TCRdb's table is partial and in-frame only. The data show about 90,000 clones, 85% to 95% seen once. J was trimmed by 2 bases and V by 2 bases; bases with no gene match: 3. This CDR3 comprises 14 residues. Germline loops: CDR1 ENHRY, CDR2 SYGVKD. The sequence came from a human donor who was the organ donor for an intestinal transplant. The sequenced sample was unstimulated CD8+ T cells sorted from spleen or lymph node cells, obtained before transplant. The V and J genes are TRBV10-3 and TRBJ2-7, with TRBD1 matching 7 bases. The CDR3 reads CAISEPGQTYEQYF. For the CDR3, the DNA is TGTGCCATCAGTGAGCCGGGACAGACCTACGAGCAGTACTTC.